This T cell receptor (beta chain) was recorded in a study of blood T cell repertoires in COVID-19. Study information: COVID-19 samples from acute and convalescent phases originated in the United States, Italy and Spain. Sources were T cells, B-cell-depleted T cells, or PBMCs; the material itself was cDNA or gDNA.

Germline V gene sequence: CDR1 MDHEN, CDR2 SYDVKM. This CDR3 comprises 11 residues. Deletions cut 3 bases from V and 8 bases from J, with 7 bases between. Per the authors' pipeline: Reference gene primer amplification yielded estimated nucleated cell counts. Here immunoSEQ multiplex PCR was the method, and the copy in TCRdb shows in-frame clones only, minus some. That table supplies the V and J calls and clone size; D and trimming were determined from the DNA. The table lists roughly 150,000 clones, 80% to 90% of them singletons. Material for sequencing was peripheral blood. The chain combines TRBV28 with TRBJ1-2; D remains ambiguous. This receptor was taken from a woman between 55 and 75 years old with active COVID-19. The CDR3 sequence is CASSFGFGYTF. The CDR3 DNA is TGTGCCAGCAGTTTCGGGTTCGGCTACACCTTC.